The 2 T cell receptor beta chains in this list originate from one sample, sequenced in a study of vaccination and CD4 T cells after COVID-19. The Oncomine TCR Beta short-read assay was what sequenced the DNA obtained from cultured CD4+ T cells. A single record per CDR3 protein comes from TCRdb applying MiXCR to the PCR reads. In the table there are about 23,000 distinct CDR3 sequences, roughly 44% of which are singletons. Treatment: approximately 9-day PBMC culture with coronavirus spike peptide pools or control peptides (ViraFEST assay). The antigens of these receptors remain unknown. The sample consisted of CD4+ T cells from blood, cultured in vitro, taken before SARS-CoV-2 vaccination. These receptors were taken from a human donor who received a COVID-19 vaccine.

This clonotype has just a few counts. For the CDR3, the DNA is TGCAGTGCCCCAGCCACGAACACCGGGGAGCTGTTTTTT. This sequence encodes CSAPATNTGELFF. The chain links TRBV20-1 to TRBJ2-2, with D unresolved. V was clipped by 6 bases and J by 0 bases, with 8 bases between them. The CDR3 has 13 residues. Looked up from germline, CDR1 is DFQATT and CDR2 is SNEGSKA (reference sequence).

This clonotype was observed a few times. The chain recombines TRBV20-1 with TRBJ1-1, with TRBD1 identical over 8 bases. The CDR3 contains 12 residues. Germline-derived CDR1 and CDR2 are DFQATT and SNEGSKA (reference sequence). V shed 7 bases and J 3 bases; nucleotides not matched to a gene: 4. CDR3 residues: CSGPTGDTEAFF. Written as DNA, the CDR3 is TGCAGTGGACCGACAGGGGACACTGAAGCTTTCTTT.